These 11 T cell receptor beta chains came from one sample sequenced in a study of early T cells in non-severe SARS-CoV-2 infection. TCRdb passed the 5' RACE reads through MiXCR, listing each CDR3 protein once. Here the sample spans 75,000 to 90,000 distinct CDR3 sequences, roughly 13% being singletons. The sample taken for sequencing was whole blood. The origin of the receptors is an adult who was a healthcare worker with PCR-confirmed SARS-CoV-2 infection or an uninfected control (not recorded which).

A note on this clonotype: A much larger clone differs by one base, so this may be a read error. The missing conserved phenylalanine or tryptophan at the end of this CDR3 makes a read error likely. Here the CDR3 reads CASSTEDRERAFS. CDR3 DNA: TGTGCCAGCAGCACGGAGGACAGGGAGAGAGCTTTCTCT. The V call is TRBV11-2, the J call TRBJ1-1; TRBD1 matches 8 bases. The trim removed 5 bases at V and 10 bases at J, leaving 9 bases unmatched. This CDR3 has 13 amino acids. Germline V gene data show CDR1 as SGHAT and CDR2 as FQNNGV.

V usage is TRBV9 and J usage is TRBJ2-6; D is undetermined. V was pared by 3 bases and J by 0 bases, with 1 base between. From germline, CDR1 is SGDLS and CDR2 YYNGEE. CDR3 size: 13 residues. This chain's CDR3 is CASSDSGANVLTF. DNA of the CDR3: TGTGCCAGCAGCGACTCTGGGGCCAACGTCCTGACTTTC.

The table lists this clonotype with a few counts. The rearrangement links TRBV7-2 to TRBJ2-7; no clear D gene. Germline V gene lookup returns CDR1 SGHTA and CDR2 FQGNSA. V was clipped by 5 bases and J by 3 bases, with 11 bases between them. The CDR3 length is 13 residues. In nucleotides, the CDR3 is TGTGCCAGCAGCGAAGATCCCTACTACGAGCAGTACTTC. Its translation: CASSEDPYYEQYF.

This clonotype was seen ten or more times. The J gene is TRBJ2-7, the V gene TRBV6-2 or TRBV6-3; D unclear. Trimming removed 5 bases from V and 6 bases from J, with 11 bases in between. The germline gives CDR1 MNHEY, CDR2 SVGEGT. This CDR3 spans 12 amino acids. CDR3 sequence reads: CASSDVSGEQYF. The CDR3 DNA is TGTGCCAGCAGTGACGTCTCCGGCGAGCAGTACTTC.

The chain couples TRBV5-1 to TRBJ2-7; D unresolved. The CDR3 spans 16 residues. CDR1 and CDR2 from the germline V gene are SGHRS and YFSETQ. V dropped 0 bases and J dropped 3 bases, with 16 bases sitting between them. The CDR3 here is CASSLALGNSLYEQYF. CDR3 DNA: TGCGCCAGCAGCTTGGCATTAGGAAACAGCCTCTACGAGCAGTACTTC.

In this sample, this clonotype turned up a few times. The genes are TRBV3-1 and TRBJ1-5; D gene ambiguous. Between the trimmed V and J ends, which lost 0 bases and 1 base, there was a span of 7 bases. Germline V gene lookup returns CDR1 LGHDT and CDR2 YNNKEL (reference sequence). The CDR3 has 15 amino acids. The CDR3 nucleotides are TGTGCCAGCAGCCAAGATAGCGGCAGCAATCAGCCCCAGCATTTT. Translation: CASSQDSGSNQPQHF.

This clonotype was seen at least ten times. The chain employs TRBV7-9 and TRBJ2-2; 7 nucleotides align to TRBD1. The V and J ends lost 3 bases and 6 bases, in that order; junction bases with no gene match: 7. Germline CDR1 is SEHNR and CDR2 is FQNEAQ (reference sequence). The CDR3 totals 15 residues. The CDR3 bases are TGTGCCAGCAGCTTTAAGGGGGCCGGACCCGGGGAGCTGTTTTTT. Translation gives CASSFKGAGPGELFF. The variable domain in full, completed from reference TRBV7-9 and TRBJ2-2, reads DTGVSQNPRHKITKRGQNVTFRCDPISEHNRLYWYRQTLGQGPEFLTYFQNEAQLEKSRLLSDRFSAERPKGSFSTLEIQRTEQGDSAMYLCASSFKGAGPGELFFGEGSRLTVL.

This clonotype was counted ten times or more. The rearrangement links TRBV18 to TRBJ1-3, with 8 bases fitting TRBD1. This CDR3 spans 16 amino acids. Trimming removed 5 bases from V and 0 bases from J; junction bases left unmatched: 6. CDR1 KGHSH and CDR2 LQKENI come from the germline V gene. CDR3 sequence: CASSSGQVPSGNTIYF. Here the CDR3 DNA reads TGTGCCAGCTCATCGGGACAGGTCCCCTCTGGAAACACCATATATTTT.

This clonotype occurred once. The rearrangement links TRBV20-1 to TRBJ2-3; 11 nucleotides match TRBD2. The CDR3 covers 17 residues. Trimming took 6 bases from V and 4 from J; bases not matched to a gene: 15. In germline, CDR1 is DFQATT, CDR2 SNEGSKA (reference sequence). The CDR3 bases are TGCAGTGCCGATGTAATAATAGCGGGAGGGTTGGCAGATACGCAGTATTTT. This sequence encodes CSADVIIAGGLADTQYF.

This clonotype was picked up a small number of times. The genes are TRBV11-2 and TRBJ2-3; no reliable D call. Trimming shortened V by 5 bases and J by 6 bases, and 12 bases separated the two germline ends. The germline CDR1 and CDR2 sequences are SGHAT and FQNNGV. This CDR3 spans 13 amino acids. CDR3 sequence: CASSPRPWDTQYF. CDR3 DNA sequence: TGTGCCAGCAGCCCTAGACCGTGGGATACGCAGTATTTT.

A few counts support this clonotype. The CDR3 nucleotides read TGTGCCAGCAGTATAGGACAGGGGGGCACTCAGCCCCAGCATTTT. This codes for CASSIGQGGTQPQHF. V usage is TRBV27 and J usage is TRBJ1-5; 10 nucleotides line up with TRBD1. The CDR3 extends over 15 amino acids. V was clipped by 5 bases and J by 6 bases; unmatched bases: 7. CDR1 and CDR2 from the germline V gene are MNHEY and SMNVEV (reference sequence).